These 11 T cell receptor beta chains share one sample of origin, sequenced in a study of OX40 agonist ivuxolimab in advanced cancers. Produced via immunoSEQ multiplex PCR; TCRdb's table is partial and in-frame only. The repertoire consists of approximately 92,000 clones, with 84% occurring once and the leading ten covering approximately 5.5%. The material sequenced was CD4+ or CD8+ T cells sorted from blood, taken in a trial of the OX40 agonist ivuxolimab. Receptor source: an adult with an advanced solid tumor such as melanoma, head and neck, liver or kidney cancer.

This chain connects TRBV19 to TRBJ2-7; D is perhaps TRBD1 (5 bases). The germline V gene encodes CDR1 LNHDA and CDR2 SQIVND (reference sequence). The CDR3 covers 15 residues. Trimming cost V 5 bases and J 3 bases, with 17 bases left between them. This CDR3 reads CASSHTGAVNYEQYF. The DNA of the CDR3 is TGTGCCAGTAGTCATACAGGTGCGGTCAACTACGAGCAGTACTTC.

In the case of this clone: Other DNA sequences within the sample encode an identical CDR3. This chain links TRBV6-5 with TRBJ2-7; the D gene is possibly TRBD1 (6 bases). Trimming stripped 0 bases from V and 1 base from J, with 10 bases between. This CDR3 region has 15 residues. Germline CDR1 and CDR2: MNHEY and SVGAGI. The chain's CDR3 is CASSYSGRGSYEQYF. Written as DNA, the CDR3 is TGTGCCAGCAGTTACTCGGGCAGGGGTTCCTACGAGCAGTACTTC.

The CDR3 spells CASSQDVGGGGQFF. CDR3 coding DNA: TGCGCCAGCAGCCAAGATGTTGGAGGGGGGGGCCAGTTCTTC. The J gene is TRBJ2-1, the V gene TRBV4-3; the D gene is possibly TRBD2 (7 bases). This CDR3 contains 14 residues. With 0 bases removed from V and 13 bases from J, the gap between germline ends came to 16 bases. CDR1 is LGHNA and CDR2 is YSLEER in the germline V gene.

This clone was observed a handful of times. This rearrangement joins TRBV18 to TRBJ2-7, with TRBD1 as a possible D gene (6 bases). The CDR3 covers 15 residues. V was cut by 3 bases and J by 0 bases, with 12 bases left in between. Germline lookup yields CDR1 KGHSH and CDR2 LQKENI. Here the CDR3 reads CASSPDRWSSYEQYF. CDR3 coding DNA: TGTGCCAGCTCACCTGACAGGTGGAGCTCCTACGAGCAGTACTTC.

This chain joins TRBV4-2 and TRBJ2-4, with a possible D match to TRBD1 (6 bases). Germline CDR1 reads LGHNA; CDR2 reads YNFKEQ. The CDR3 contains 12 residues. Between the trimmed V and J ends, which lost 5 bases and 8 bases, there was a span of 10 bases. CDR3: CASSAQGYIQYF. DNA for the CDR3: TGTGCCAGCAGCGCCCAGGGGTACATTCAGTACTTC.

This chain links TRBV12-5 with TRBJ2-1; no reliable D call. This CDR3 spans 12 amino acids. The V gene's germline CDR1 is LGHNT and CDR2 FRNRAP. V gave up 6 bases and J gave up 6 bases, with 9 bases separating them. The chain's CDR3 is CASGLNTNEQFF. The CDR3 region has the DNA TGTGCTAGTGGCCTTAACACCAATGAGCAGTTCTTC.

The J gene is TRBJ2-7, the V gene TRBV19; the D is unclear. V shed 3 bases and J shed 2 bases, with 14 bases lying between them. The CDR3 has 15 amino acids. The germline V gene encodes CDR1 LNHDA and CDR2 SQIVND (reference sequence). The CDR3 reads CASSIATSLTYEQYF. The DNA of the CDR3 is TGTGCCAGTAGTATTGCGACGTCCCTAACCTACGAGCAGTACTTC.

The CDR3 region has the DNA TGTGCCAGCGGCAATATTGGCGGGGAGCTGTTTTTT. Protein: CASGNIGGELFF. The V call is TRBV6-1, the J call TRBJ2-2; D is undetermined. In germline, CDR1 is MNHNS, CDR2 SASEGT. Trimming took off 8 bases at V and 7 bases at J, with 11 bases between the two ends. This CDR3 is 12 amino acids long.

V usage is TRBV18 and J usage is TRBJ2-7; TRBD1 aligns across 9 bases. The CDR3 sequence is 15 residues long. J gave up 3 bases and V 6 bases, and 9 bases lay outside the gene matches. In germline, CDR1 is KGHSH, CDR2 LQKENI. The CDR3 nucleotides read TGTGCCAGCTCCCCCCGACAGGGGGGGGTCTACGAGCAGTACTTC. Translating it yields CASSPRQGGVYEQYF.

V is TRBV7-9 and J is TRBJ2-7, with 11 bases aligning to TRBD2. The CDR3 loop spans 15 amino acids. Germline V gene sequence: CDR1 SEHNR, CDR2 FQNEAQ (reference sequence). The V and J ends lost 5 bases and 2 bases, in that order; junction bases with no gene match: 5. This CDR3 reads CASSQGTSGTYEQYF. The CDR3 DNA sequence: TGTGCCAGCAGCCAAGGGACTAGCGGAACCTACGAGCAGTACTTC. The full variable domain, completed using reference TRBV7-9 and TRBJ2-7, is DTGVSQNPRHKITKRGQNVTFRCDPISEHNRLYWYRQTLGQGPEFLTYFQNEAQLEKSRLLSDRFSAERPKGSFSTLEIQRTEQGDSAMYLCASSQGTSGTYEQYFGPGTRLTVT.

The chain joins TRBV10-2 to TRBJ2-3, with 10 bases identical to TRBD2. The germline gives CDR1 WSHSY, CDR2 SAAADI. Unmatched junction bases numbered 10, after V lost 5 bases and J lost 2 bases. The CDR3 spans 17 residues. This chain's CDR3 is CASSKLGLAEFTDTQYF. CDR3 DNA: TGCGCCAGCAGTAAACTAGGACTAGCGGAGTTCACAGATACGCAGTATTTT.